Listed here are 21 T cell receptor beta chains from one sample, sequenced in a study of T cell responses to AZD1222 COVID-19 vaccine (dated by TCRdb to about 2021). The time point label here, explained by the study, means: baseline before first vaccination. Libraries were constructed by the immunoSEQ multiplex PCR assay. This immuneACCESS table, as held by TCRdb, lists in-frame sequences with V and J called but not all clones. Of the missing ones, under half trace to an unresolved V gene in checked studies; the others have no known cause. The sample table holds about 56,000 clones, of which around nine tenths were seen once. Of the sample, about 14% falls within the top ten clones. The sequenced sample was peripheral blood, obtained on day 0 of AZD1222 vaccination. The receptor source for this set is an adult in good health.

The genes are TRBV11-3 and TRBJ2-5, with D perhaps assigned TRBD1 or TRBD2 (5 bases each). This CDR3 region has 13 residues. Trimming shortened V by 0 bases and J by 5 bases, and 7 bases separated the two germline ends. The germline V gene encodes CDR1 SGHNT and CDR2 YENEEA. CDR3 sequence: CASSLDRDETQYF. CDR3 sequence (DNA): TGTGCCAGCAGCTTAGACAGGGACGAGACCCAGTACTTC.

The J gene is TRBJ1-6, the V gene TRBV2; D unclear. Trimming removed 3 bases at V and 6 bases at J, with 9 bases between. The CDR3 totals 14 residues. Germline-derived CDR1 and CDR2 are SNHLY and FYNNEI. CDR3 residues: CASSEGNSNSPLHF. The CDR3, as DNA: TGTGCCAGCAGTGAGGGAAACAGTAATTCACCCCTCCACTTT.

The rearrangement uses TRBV7-6 and TRBJ2-1; no reliable D call. V was clipped by 5 bases and J by 8 bases, with 19 bases between them. The CDR3 length is 15 residues. The germline CDR1 and CDR2 sequences are SGHVS and FNYEAQ. This CDR3 reads CASSPRASGFDEQFF. DNA of the CDR3: TGTGCCAGCAGCCCTAGGGCATCTGGTTTCGATGAGCAGTTCTTC.

The chain joins TRBV6-5 to TRBJ2-1; 8 bases align to TRBD2. Trimming cost V 5 bases and J 5 bases; bases outside gene matches: 8. The CDR3 runs to 15 residues. Germline V gene data show CDR1 as MNHEY and CDR2 as SVGAGI. As DNA, the CDR3 is TGTGCCAGCAGTCCCGTCGGGGGGGCGGACAATGAGCAGTTCTTC. This codes for CASSPVGGADNEQFF.

The rearrangement links TRBV18 to TRBJ2-7, with 9 bases that match TRBD1. CDR1 is KGHSH, CDR2 LQKENI, per germline. The CDR3 consists of 15 residues. Germline trimming cut 6 bases from V and 1 base from J; bases unmatched to any gene: 7. In DNA, the CDR3 is TGTGCCAGCTCGGTCGACAGGGGGGTATCCTACGAGCAGTACTTC. Translated, it gives CASSVDRGVSYEQYF. Looking up the rest from reference TRBV18 and TRBJ2-7 gives the full variable domain: NAGVMQNPRHLVRRRGQEARLRCSPMKGHSHVYWYRQLPEEGLKFMVYLQKENIIDESGMPKERFSAEFPKEGPSILRIQQVVRGDSAAYFCASSVDRGVSYEQYFGPGTRLTVT.

This rearrangement joins TRBV7-8 to TRBJ1-6, with 8 nucleotides matching TRBD1. Germline assignment: CDR1 SGHVS and CDR2 FQNEAQ. J was trimmed by 7 bases and V by 5 bases; bases with no gene match: 7. The CDR3 is 15 residues long. CDR3 residues: CASSPRQGQNSPLHF. The CDR3 DNA reads as TGTGCCAGCAGCCCCCGACAGGGGCAAAATTCACCCCTCCACTTT.

Regarding this clone: Other DNA variants within this sample encode the same CDR3. The rearrangement links TRBV4-1 to TRBJ1-4; 9 positions match TRBD1. V gave up 3 bases and J gave up 0 bases; unmatched junction bases: 2. The CDR3 covers 16 residues. CDR1 MGHRA and CDR2 YSYEKL come from the germline V gene. In DNA, the CDR3 is TGCGCCAGCAGCCACAGACAGGGGGCAACTAATGAAAAACTGTTTTTT. Protein: CASSHRQGATNEKLFF.

The V and J genes are TRBV4-2 and TRBJ2-1; D unresolved. Germline CDR1 and CDR2: LGHNA and YNFKEQ. Trimming removed 0 bases from V and 1 base from J, with 16 bases in between. The CDR3 is made up of 18 amino acids. The CDR3 protein is CASSQEGSTRTSYNEQFF. As DNA, the CDR3 is TGTGCCAGCAGCCAAGAAGGTTCGACCAGAACGTCCTACAATGAGCAGTTCTTC.

This clone occurred a few times. This chain joins TRBV28 and TRBJ1-2; D remains ambiguous. This CDR3 has 12 amino acids. V gave up 3 bases and J gave up 4 bases, with 6 bases separating them. Germline V lookup: CDR1 MDHEN, CDR2 SYDVKM. The DNA of the CDR3 is TGTGCCAGCAGTTTTTTGGCCTATGGCTACACCTTC. It encodes CASSFLAYGYTF.

CDR3 nucleotides: TGTGCCAGCAGCCACCGGACTAGCGGGAGCTCGGTATCCCAGTACTTC. Its translation: CASSHRTSGSSVSQYF. V usage is TRBV7-2 and J usage is TRBJ2-5; 13 bases map to TRBD2. CDR3 size: 16 residues. Germline V gene lookup returns CDR1 SGHTA and CDR2 FQGNSA. The ends lost 5 bases at V and 9 bases at J; junction bases unmatched: 12.

The chain has TRBV7-9 and TRBJ2-1; 10 bases are a match to TRBD2. The V gene end was trimmed by 4 bases and the J gene end by 0 bases; junction bases not matched to a gene: 3. Germline V gene data show CDR1 as SEHNR and CDR2 as FQNEAQ (reference sequence). The length of the CDR3 is 16 residues. The CDR3 sequence: CASSSSGRSSYNEQFF. The CDR3 nucleotides are TGTGCCAGCAGCTCTAGCGGGAGAAGCTCCTACAATGAGCAGTTCTTC.

The chain is built from TRBV14 and TRBJ1-1; TRBD1 might be the D (6 bases). Trimming shortened V by 4 bases and J by 7 bases, and 10 bases separated the two germline ends. The germline V gene encodes CDR1 SGHDN and CDR2 FVKESK. There are 12 residues in the CDR3. The CDR3 DNA reads TGTGCCAGCAGCCGTGGGGGGCTTGAAGCTTTCTTT. It specifies CASSRGGLEAFF. The variable domain in full, with the rest retrieved from reference TRBV14 and TRBJ1-1, is EAGVTQFPSHSVIEKGQTVTLRCDPISGHDNLYWYRRVMGKEIKFLLHFVKESKQDESGMPNNRFLAERTGGTYSTLKVQPAELEDSGVYFCASSRGGLEAFFGQGTRLTVV.

This chain connects TRBV25-1 to TRBJ2-5; D is unresolved. The ends were cut back, 2 bases at V and 2 bases at J, with 12 bases in the middle. Germline assignment: CDR1 MGHDK and CDR2 SYGVNS. The CDR3 totals 15 residues. CDR3 DNA: TGTGCCAGCAGTGAAGCCTGGCGTGGACAAGAGACCCAGTACTTC. It translates to CASSEAWRGQETQYF.

CDR3: CASSRRDREAFF. The DNA of the CDR3 is TGTGCCAGCAGTCGAAGGGACAGGGAAGCTTTCTTT. V and J are TRBV12-3 or TRBV12-4 and TRBJ1-1, with TRBD1 matching 8 bases. V gave up 5 bases and J gave up 8 bases; unmatched junction bases: 4. This CDR3 has 12 residues.

The genes are TRBV28 and TRBJ2-2, with TRBD1 matching over 7 bases. V shed 2 bases, J shed 7 bases, and the junction held 4 bases outside the gene matches. This CDR3 spans 14 amino acids. CDR1 and CDR2 from the germline V gene are MDHEN and SYDVKM. The CDR3 here is CASSLRGQGGELFF. DNA for the CDR3: TGTGCCAGCAGTTTAAGGGGGCAAGGCGGGGAGCTGTTTTTT. Full variable domain (outside the CDR3, taken from reference TRBV28 and TRBJ2-2): DVKVTQSSRYLVKRTGEKVFLECVQDMDHENMFWYRQDPGLGLRLIYFSYDVKMKEKGDIPEGYSVSREKKERFSLILESASTNQTSMYLCASSLRGQGGELFFGEGSRLTVL.

The chain recombines TRBV11-3 with TRBJ2-5, with TRBD1 matching 8 bases. V lost 0 bases, J lost 5 bases, and 8 bases stayed unmatched. Germline V gene sequence: CDR1 SGHNT, CDR2 YENEEA. The CDR3 is made up of 16 amino acids. In DNA, the CDR3 is TGTGCCAGCAGCTTAGAAGGCGGCAGGGGGCTGGAGACCCAGTACTTC. Protein product: CASSLEGGRGLETQYF.

CDR3: CASSRTGPYEQYF. For the CDR3, the DNA is TGTGCCAGCAGCCGGACTGGGCCCTACGAGCAGTACTTC. The chain combines TRBV7-2 with TRBJ2-7; TRBD2 might be the D (5 bases). Trimming left V 5 bases short and J 2 bases short, with 10 bases between. In germline, CDR1 is SGHTA, CDR2 FQGNSA. CDR3 length: 13 amino acids. The full variable domain, its missing parts supplied by reference TRBV7-2 and TRBJ2-7, is GAGVSQSPSNKVTEKGKDVELRCDPISGHTALYWYRQSLGQGLEFLIYFQGNSAPDKSGLPSDRFSAERTGGSVSTLTIQRTQQEDSAVYLCASSRTGPYEQYFGPGTRLTVT.

V usage is TRBV5-1 and J usage is TRBJ2-7; 7 nucleotides line up with TRBD1. Germline V CDR1 and CDR2: SGHRS, YFSETQ. V lost 4 bases, J lost 0 bases, and 4 bases stayed unmatched. The CDR3 sequence is 14 residues long. The CDR3 loop is CASSATGVSYEQYF. The DNA of the CDR3 is TGCGCCAGCAGCGCAACAGGGGTCTCCTACGAGCAGTACTTC.

The chain uses TRBV14 and TRBJ2-1, with 9 bases that match TRBD2. V shed 0 bases and J 7 bases; nucleotides not matched to a gene: 1. The germline V gene encodes CDR1 SGHDN and CDR2 FVKESK. This CDR3 has 14 amino acids. The CDR3 region is CASSQDTSGNEQFF. The CDR3 nucleotides read TGTGCCAGCAGCCAAGATACTAGCGGGAATGAGCAGTTCTTC.

This clone showed up just once. This chain uses TRBV6-4 with TRBJ2-7; no reliable D call. The CDR3 length is 12 residues. The V end lost 7 bases, the J end lost 1 base, and 8 bases lay between the germline ends. Per the germline V gene, CDR1 is MRHNA and CDR2 is SNTAGT. CDR3 in amino acids: CASTLRSYEQYF. CDR3 DNA sequence: TGTGCCAGCACCCTGAGGTCCTACGAGCAGTACTTC.

CDR3: CASSQGFQRELGEQFF. In nucleotides, the CDR3 is TGTGCCAGCAGCCAAGGATTCCAGCGGGAGTTGGGGGAGCAGTTCTTC. The rearrangement links TRBV3-1 (or the pseudogene TRBV3-2) to TRBJ2-1, with 8 bases aligning to TRBD2. Germline CDR1 and CDR2: LGHDT and YNNKEL (reference sequence). Germline trimming cut 1 base from V and 10 bases from J; bases unmatched to any gene: 12. There are 16 residues in the CDR3.